A selection of T cell receptor beta chains follows, all from one sample in a study of technical replicates of blood from a handful of donors. Method: immunoSEQ multiplex PCR; TCRdb's copy keeps in-frame clones and lacks some. This sample has about 14,000 clones, with approximately 80% found just once. The sample was PBMCs. The origin of the receptors is a human donor in good health. The CDR3 runs from the conserved cysteine through the conserved F or W.

j_call	v_call	cdr3_aa
TRBJ1-2	TRBV30	CAWSAQGIYGYTF
TRBJ2-5	TRBV11-2	CASSLDQASGETQYF
TRBJ1-5	TRBV11-2	CASSPIRAFKGSNQPQHF
TRBJ2-4	TRBV14	CASSQGLAYPYF
TRBJ1-4	TRBV5-1	CASSPNNEKLFF